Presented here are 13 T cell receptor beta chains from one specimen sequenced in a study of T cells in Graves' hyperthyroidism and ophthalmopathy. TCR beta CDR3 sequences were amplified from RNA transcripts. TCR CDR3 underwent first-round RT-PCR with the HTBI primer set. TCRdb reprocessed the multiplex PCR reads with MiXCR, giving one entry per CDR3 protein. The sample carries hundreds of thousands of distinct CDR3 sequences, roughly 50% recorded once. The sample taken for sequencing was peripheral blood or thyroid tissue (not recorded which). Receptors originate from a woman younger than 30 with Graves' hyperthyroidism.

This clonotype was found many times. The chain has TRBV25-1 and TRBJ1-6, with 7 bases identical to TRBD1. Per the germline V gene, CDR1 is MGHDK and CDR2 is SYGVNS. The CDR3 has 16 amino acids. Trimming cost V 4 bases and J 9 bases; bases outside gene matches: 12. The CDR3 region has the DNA TGTGCCAGCAGTGCCTTGACCCATGGGACAGCTTCACCCCTCCACTTT. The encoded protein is CASSALTHGTASPLHF.

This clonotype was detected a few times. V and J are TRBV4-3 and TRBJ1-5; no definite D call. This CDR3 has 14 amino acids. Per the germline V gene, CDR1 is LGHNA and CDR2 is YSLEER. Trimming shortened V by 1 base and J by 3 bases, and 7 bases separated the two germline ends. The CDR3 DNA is TGCGCCAGCAGCCAAGTGGGCACCAATCAGCCCCAGCATTTT. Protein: CASSQVGTNQPQHF.

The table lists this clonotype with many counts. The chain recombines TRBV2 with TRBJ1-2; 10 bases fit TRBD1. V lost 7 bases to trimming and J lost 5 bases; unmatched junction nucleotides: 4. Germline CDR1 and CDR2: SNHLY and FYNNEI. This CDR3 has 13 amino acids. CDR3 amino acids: CASTRDRGYGYTF. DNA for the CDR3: TGTGCCAGCACGAGGGACAGGGGATATGGCTACACCTTC.

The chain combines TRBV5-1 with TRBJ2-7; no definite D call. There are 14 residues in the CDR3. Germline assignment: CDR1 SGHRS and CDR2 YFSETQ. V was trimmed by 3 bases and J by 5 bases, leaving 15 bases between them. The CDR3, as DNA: TGCGCCAGCAGCTCGGACGCTCCCGTCGACGAGCAGTACTTC. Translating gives CASSSDAPVDEQYF.

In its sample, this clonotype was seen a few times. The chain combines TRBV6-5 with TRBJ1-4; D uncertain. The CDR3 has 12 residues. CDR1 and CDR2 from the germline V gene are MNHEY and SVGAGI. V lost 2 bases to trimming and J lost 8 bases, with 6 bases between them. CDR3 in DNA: TGTGCCAGCAGTTACGAGGGAGAAAAACTGTTTTTT. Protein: CASSYEGEKLFF.

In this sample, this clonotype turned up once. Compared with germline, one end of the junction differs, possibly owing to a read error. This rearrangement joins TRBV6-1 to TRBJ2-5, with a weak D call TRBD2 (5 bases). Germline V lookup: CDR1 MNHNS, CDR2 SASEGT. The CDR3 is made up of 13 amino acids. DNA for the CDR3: TGTGCCTGCAGTGAACGGGAACAAGAGACCCAGTACTTC. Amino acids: CACSEREQETQYF.

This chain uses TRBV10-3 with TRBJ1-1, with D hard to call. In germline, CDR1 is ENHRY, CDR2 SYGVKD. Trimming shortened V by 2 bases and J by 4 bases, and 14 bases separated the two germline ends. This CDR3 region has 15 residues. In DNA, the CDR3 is TGTGCCATCAGTGAGCTTTACCCTGAGAGCACTGAAGCTTTCTTT. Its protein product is CAISELYPESTEAFF.

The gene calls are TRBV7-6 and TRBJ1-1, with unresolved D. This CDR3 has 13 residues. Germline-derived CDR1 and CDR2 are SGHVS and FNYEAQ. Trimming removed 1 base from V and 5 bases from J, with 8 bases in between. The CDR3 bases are TGTGCCAGCAGCTTAGAGGTAGTTACTGAAGCTTTCTTT. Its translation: CASSLEVVTEAFF.

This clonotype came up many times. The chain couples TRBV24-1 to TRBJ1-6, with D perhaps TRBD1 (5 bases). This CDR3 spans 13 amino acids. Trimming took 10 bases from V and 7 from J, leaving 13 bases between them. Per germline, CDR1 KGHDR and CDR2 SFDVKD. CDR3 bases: TGTGCCACGAGGGACGGGGGGAATTCACCCCTCCACTTT. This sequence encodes CATRDGGNSPLHF.

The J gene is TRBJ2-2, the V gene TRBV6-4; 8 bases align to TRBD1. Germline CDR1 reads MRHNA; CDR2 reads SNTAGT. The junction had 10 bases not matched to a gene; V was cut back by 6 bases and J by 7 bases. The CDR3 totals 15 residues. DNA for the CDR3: TGTGCCAGCAGCCCCACCCAGGGGGCCGGCGGGGAGCTGTTTTTT. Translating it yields CASSPTQGAGGELFF.

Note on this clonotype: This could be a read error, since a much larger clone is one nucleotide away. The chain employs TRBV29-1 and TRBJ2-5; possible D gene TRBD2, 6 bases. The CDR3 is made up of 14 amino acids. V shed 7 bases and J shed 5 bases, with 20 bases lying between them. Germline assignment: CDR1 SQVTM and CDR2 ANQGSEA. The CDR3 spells CSAPALEGKETQYF. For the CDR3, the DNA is TGCAGCGCCCCCGCGTTGGAGGGGAAGGAGACCCAGTACTTC.

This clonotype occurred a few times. CDR3 amino acids: CASSHPINYEQYF. CDR3 DNA: TGCGCCAGCAGCCATCCCATAAACTACGAGCAGTACTTC. The rearrangement uses TRBV4-1 and TRBJ2-7; D is undetermined. Per the germline V gene, CDR1 is MGHRA and CDR2 is YSYEKL. This CDR3 region has 13 residues. V lost 3 bases and J 3 bases, leaving 9 bases between the germline ends.

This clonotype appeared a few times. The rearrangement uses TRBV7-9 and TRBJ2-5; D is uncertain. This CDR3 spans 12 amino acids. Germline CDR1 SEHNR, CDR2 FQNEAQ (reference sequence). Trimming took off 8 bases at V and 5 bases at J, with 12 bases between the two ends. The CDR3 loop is CASLISGETQYF. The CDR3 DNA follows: TGTGCCAGCCTCATTTCCGGGGAGACCCAGTACTTC.